The present T cell receptor (beta chain) was sequenced within a study of T cells in Graves' hyperthyroidism and ophthalmopathy. Germline-derived CDR1 and CDR2 are SEHNR and FQNEAQ (reference sequence). Trimming left V 5 bases short and J 8 bases short, with 21 bases between. This CDR3 comprises 15 residues. A lack of ophthalmopathy progression within 18 months defined stable Graves' hyperthyroidism. Patients showing uncontrolled infection, other autoimmune disease, pregnancy or lactation were ineligible. Amplified TCR beta CDR3 regions came from RNA transcripts. The primer set for the first-round RT-PCR of the TCR CDR3 was HTBI. MiXCR was run by TCRdb on the multiplex PCR reads, yielding one entry per CDR3 protein. This table holds about 710,000 distinct CDR3 sequences, 16% found once.

The sample was blood. The source is a man between 18 and 29 years old with Graves' hyperthyroidism. This rearrangement joins TRBV7-9 to TRBJ1-2, with D possibly TRBD1 on 6 matching bases. The CDR3 sequence is CASSPQGQGYHGYTF. The CDR3 nucleotides are TGTGCCAGCAGCCCCCAGGGGCAGGGTTACCACGGCTACACCTTC.